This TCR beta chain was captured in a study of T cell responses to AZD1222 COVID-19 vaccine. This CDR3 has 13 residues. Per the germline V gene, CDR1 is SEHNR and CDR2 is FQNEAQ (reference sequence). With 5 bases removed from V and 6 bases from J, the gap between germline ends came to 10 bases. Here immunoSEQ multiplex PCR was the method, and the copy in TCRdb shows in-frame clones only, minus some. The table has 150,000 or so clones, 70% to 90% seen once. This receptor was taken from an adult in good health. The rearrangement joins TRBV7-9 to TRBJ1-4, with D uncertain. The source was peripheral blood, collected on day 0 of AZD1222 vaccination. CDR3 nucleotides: TGTGCCAGCAGCCAAGGGTTGGATGAAAAACTGTTTTTT. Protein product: CASSQGLDEKLFF.